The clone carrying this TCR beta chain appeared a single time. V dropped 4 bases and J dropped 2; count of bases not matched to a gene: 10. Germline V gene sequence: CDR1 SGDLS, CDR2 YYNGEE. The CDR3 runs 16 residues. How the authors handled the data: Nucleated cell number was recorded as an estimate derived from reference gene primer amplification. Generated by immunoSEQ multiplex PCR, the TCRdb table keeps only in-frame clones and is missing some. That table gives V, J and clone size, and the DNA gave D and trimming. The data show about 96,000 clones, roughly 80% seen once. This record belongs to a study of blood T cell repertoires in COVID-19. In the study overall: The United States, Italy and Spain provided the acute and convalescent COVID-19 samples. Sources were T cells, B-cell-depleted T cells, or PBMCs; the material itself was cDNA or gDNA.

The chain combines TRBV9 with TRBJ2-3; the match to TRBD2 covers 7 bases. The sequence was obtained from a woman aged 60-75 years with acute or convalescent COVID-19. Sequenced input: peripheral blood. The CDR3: CASSPGGGAFTDTQYF. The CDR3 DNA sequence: TGTGCCAGCAGCCCGGGGGGAGGGGCGTTCACAGATACGCAGTATTTT.